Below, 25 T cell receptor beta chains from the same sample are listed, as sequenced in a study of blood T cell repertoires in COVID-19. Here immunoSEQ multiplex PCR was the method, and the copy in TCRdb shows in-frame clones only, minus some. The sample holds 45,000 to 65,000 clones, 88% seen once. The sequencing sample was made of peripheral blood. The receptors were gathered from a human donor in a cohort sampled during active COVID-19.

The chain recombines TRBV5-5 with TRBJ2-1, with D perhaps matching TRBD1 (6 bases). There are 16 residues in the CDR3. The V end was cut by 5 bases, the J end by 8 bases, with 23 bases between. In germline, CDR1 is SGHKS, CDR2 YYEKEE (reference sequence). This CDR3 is CASSPPSSGAADEQFF. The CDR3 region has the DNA TGTGCCAGCAGTCCCCCCTCGTCAGGGGCTGCGGATGAGCAGTTCTTC.

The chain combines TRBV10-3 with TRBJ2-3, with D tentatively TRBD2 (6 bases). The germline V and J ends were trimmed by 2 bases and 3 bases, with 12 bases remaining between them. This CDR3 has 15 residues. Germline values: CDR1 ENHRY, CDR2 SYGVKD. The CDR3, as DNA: TGTGCCATCAGTGAGGGAGGAGGGATAACAGATACGCAGTATTTT. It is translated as CAISEGGGITDTQYF.

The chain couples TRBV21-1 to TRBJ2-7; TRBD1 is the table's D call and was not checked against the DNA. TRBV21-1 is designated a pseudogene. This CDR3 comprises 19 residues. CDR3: CASSKGRTGGVIGRYEQYF. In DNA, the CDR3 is TGTGCCAGCAGCAAAGGGAGGACAGGGGGAGTAATAGGACGGTACGAGCAGTACTTC.

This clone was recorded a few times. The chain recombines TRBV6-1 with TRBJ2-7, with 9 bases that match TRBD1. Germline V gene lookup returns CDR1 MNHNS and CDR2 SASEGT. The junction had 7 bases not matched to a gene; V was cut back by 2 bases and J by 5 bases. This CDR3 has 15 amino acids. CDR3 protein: CASSELQGAQHEQYF. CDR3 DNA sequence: TGTGCCAGCAGTGAACTACAGGGGGCGCAACACGAGCAGTACTTC.

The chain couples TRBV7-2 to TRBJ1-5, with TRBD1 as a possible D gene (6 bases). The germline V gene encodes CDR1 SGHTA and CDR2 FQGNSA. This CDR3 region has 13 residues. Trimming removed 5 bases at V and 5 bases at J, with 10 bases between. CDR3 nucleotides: TGTGCCAGCAGCCGCGCAGGGGATCAGCCCCAGCATTTT. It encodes CASSRAGDQPQHF.

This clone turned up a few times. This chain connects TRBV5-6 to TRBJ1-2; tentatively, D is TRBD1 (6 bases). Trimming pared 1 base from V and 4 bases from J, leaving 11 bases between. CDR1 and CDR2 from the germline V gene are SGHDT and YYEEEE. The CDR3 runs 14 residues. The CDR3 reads CASSLRGSPYGYTF. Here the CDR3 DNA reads TGTGCCAGCAGCTTGAGGGGGAGCCCCTATGGCTACACCTTC.

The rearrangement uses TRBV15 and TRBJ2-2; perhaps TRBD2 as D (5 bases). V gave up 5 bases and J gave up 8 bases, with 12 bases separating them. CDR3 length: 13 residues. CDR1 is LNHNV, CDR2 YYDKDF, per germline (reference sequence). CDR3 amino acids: CATSLRTVGELFF. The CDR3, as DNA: TGTGCCACCAGCCTTAGGACTGTGGGGGAGCTGTTTTTT.

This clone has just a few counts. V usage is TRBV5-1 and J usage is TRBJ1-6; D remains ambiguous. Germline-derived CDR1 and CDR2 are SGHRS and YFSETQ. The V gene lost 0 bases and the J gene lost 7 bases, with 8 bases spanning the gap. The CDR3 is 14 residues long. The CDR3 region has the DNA TGCGCCAGCAGCTTGGGGGAGAGGAATTCACCCCTCCACTTT. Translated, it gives CASSLGERNSPLHF.

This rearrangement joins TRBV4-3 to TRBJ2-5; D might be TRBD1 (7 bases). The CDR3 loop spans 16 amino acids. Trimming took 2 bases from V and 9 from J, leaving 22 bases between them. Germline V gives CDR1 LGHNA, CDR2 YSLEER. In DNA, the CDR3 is TGCGCCAGCAGCCAAATAGGACAGGTGGCCAGGGGGGCCCAGTACTTC. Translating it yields CASSQIGQVARGAQYF.

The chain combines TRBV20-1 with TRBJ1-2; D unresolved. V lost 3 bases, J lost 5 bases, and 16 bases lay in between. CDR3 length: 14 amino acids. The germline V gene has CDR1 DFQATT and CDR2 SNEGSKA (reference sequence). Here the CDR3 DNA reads TGCAGTGCTAGTGTCCTACAGAATAATTATGGCTACACCTTC. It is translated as CSASVLQNNYGYTF.

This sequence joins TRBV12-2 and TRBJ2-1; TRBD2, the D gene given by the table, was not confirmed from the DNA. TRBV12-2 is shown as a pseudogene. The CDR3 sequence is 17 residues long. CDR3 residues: CASRETRRGPYYNERFF. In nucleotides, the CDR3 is TGTGCAAGTCGGGAGACGAGGCGGGGCCCCTACTACAATGAGCGGTTCTTC.

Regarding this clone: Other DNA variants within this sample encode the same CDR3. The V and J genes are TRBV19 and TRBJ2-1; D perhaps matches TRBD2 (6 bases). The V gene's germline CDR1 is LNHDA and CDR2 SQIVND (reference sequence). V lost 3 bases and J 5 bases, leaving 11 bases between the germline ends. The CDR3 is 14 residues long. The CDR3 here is CASSIWLANNEQFF. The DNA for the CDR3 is TGTGCCAGTAGTATCTGGCTAGCGAACAATGAGCAGTTCTTC.

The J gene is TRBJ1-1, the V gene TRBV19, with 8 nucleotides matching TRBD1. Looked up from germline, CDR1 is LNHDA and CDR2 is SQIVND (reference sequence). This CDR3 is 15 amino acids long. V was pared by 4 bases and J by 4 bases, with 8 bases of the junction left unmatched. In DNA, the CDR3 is TGTGCCAGTAGTACACCCGGACAGGGTCGCACTGAAGCTTTCTTT. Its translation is CASSTPGQGRTEAFF.

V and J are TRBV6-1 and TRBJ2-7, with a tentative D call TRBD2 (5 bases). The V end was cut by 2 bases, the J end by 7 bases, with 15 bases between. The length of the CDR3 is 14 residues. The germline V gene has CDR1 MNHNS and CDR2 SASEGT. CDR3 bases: TGTGCCAGCAGTGAACAGGACCCCCCGGGGGAGCAGTACTTC. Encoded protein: CASSEQDPPGEQYF.

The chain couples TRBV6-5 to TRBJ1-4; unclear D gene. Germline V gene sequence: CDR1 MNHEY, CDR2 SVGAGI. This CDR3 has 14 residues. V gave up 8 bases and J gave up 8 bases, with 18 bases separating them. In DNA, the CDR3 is TGTGCCAGCGGCCCATCAAGGTCGGGGGAAAAACTGTTTTTT. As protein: CASGPSRSGEKLFF.

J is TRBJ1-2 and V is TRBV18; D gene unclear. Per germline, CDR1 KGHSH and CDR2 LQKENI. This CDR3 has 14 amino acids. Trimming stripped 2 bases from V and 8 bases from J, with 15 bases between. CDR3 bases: TGTGCCAGCTCACCAGGTACTCTCGTCGAAGGCTACACCTTC. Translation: CASSPGTLVEGYTF.

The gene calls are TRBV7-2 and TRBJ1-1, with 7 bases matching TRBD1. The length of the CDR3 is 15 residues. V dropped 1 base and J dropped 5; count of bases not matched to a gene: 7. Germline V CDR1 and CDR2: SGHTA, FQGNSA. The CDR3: CASSLGTGWGTEAFF. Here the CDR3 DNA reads TGTGCCAGCAGCTTAGGGACAGGCTGGGGGACTGAAGCTTTCTTT.

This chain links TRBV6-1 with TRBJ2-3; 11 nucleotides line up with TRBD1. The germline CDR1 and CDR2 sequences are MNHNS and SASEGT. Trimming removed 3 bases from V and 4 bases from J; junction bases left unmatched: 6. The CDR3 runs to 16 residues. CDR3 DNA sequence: TGTGCCAGCAGTGACAGGACAGGGGGCCCTGCAGATACGCAGTATTTT. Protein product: CASSDRTGGPADTQYF.

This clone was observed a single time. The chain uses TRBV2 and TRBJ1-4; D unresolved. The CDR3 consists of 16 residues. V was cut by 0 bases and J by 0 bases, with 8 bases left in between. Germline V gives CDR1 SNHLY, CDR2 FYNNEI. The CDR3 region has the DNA TGTGCCAGCAGTGAAGCGCTATCTGCAACTAATGAAAAACTGTTTTTT. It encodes CASSEALSATNEKLFF.

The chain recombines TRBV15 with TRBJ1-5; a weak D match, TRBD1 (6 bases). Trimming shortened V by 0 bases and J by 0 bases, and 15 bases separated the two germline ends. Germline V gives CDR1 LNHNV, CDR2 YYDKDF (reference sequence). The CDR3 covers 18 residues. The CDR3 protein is CATSRDISTGSSNQPQHF. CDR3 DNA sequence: TGTGCCACCAGCAGAGATATTTCAACAGGGTCTAGCAATCAGCCCCAGCATTTT.

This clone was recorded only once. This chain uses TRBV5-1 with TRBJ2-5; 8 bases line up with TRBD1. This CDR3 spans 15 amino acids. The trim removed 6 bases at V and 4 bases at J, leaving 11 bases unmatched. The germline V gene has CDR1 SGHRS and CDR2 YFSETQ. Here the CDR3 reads CASNPTGQGGETQYF. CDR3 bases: TGCGCCAGCAACCCGACCGGACAGGGTGGAGAGACCCAGTACTTC.

In nucleotides, the CDR3 is TGTGCCAGCAGCTTTAGCGGCTCGGGGGCCAACGTCCTGACTTTC. As protein: CASSFSGSGANVLTF. The chain uses TRBV7-9 and TRBJ2-6; D is possibly TRBD2 (6 bases). V shed 3 bases and J shed 4 bases, with 10 bases lying between them. CDR1 and CDR2 (germline): SEHNR, FQNEAQ (reference sequence). The CDR3 is made up of 15 amino acids.

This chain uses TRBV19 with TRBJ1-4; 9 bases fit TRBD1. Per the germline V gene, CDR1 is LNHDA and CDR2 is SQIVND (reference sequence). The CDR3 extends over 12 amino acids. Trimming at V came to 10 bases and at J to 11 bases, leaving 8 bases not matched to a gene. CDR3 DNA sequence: TGTGCCACCCTCGGGACAGGGTGGAAACTGTTTTTT. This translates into CATLGTGWKLFF. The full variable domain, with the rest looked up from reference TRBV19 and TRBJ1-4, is DGGITQSPKYLFRKEGQNVTLSCEQNLNHDAMYWYRQDPGQGLRLIYYSQIVNDFQKGDIAEGYSVSREKKESFPLTVTSAQKNPTAFYLCATLGTGWKLFFGSGTQLSVL.

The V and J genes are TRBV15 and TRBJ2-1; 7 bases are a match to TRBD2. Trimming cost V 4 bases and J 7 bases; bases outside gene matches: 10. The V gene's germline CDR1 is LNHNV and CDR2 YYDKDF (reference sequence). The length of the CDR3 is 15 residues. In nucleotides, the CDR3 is TGTGCCACCAGCAAGGTGAGCGGGGTTAAGAATGAGCAGTTCTTC. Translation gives CATSKVSGVKNEQFF.

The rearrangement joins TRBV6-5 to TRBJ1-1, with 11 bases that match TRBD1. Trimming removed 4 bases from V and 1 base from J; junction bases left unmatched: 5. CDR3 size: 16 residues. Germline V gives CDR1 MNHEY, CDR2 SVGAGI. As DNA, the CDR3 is TGTGCCAGCAGTTCCCGGACAGGGGGCACGAACACTGAAGCTTTCTTT. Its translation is CASSSRTGGTNTEAFF.